What follows are 8 T cell receptor beta chains derived from one specimen sequenced in a study of OX40 agonist ivuxolimab in advanced cancers. Libraries were prepared by immunoSEQ multiplex PCR; TCRdb keeps only in-frame clonotypes and omits some of them. The repertoire consists of about 87,000 clones, with 87% occurring once and the leading ten covering around 1.5%. The material sequenced was CD4+ or CD8+ T cells sorted from blood, taken in a trial of the OX40 agonist ivuxolimab. Receptor source: an adult with an advanced solid tumor such as melanoma, head and neck, liver or kidney cancer.

The count of this clone is one. The chain employs TRBV6-5 and TRBJ2-7, with D tentatively TRBD1 or TRBD2 (5 bases each). This CDR3 comprises 15 residues. CDR1 is MNHEY and CDR2 is SVGAGI in the germline V gene. V lost 5 bases and J 0 bases, leaving 14 bases between the germline ends. The CDR3 loop reads CASSGGRSSSYEQYF. CDR3 DNA: TGTGCCAGCAGTGGGGGACGGTCGAGCTCCTACGAGCAGTACTTC.

The CDR3 protein is CAWSALDSEIYNEQFF. CDR3 nucleotides: TGTGCCTGGAGCGCTCTGGACAGCGAAATCTACAATGAGCAGTTCTTC. This rearrangement joins TRBV30 to TRBJ2-1; possibly TRBD1 for D (6 bases). The CDR3 has 16 residues. In germline, CDR1 is GTSNPN, CDR2 SVGIG (reference sequence). The ends were cut back, 3 bases at V and 3 bases at J, with 18 bases in the middle.

CDR3 protein: CASSSRGGVRETQYF. In DNA, the CDR3 is TGTGCCAGCAGTTCGCGGGGGGGCGTTAGAGAGACCCAGTACTTC. The genes are TRBV2 and TRBJ2-5; TRBD2 matches 9 bases. The CDR3 sequence is 15 residues long. V shed 5 bases, J shed 4 bases, and the junction held 8 bases outside the gene matches. Germline values: CDR1 SNHLY, CDR2 FYNNEI.

The chain employs TRBV5-8 and TRBJ2-5; the D is unclear. Trimming pared 4 bases from V and 5 bases from J, leaving 15 bases between. CDR3 size: 14 residues. Germline-derived CDR1 and CDR2 are SGHTS and YDEGEE. The DNA of the CDR3 is TGTGCCAGCAGCGTCAGAAGGACCAGGGAGACCCAGTACTTC. It encodes CASSVRRTRETQYF.

The chain uses TRBV5-1 and TRBJ2-5; TRBD1 matches at 10 bases. V was clipped by 4 bases and J by 2 bases; unmatched bases: 11. Germline V gene lookup returns CDR1 SGHRS and CDR2 YFSETQ. The CDR3 is 17 amino acids. The CDR3 is CASSGRMGQGWQETQYF. The DNA of the CDR3 is TGCGCCAGCAGCGGACGAATGGGACAGGGGTGGCAAGAGACCCAGTACTTC.

CDR3 bases: TGTGCCAGCAGTCACTCGACTTCCGTAGGGCAGTTCTTC. Translating it yields CASSHSTSVGQFF. The chain links TRBV7-3 to TRBJ2-1; D not certain. The CDR3 covers 13 residues. The germline V gene has CDR1 SGHTA and CDR2 FQGTGA. Trimming removed 6 bases from V and 12 bases from J, with 18 bases in between.

The chain joins TRBV5-5 to TRBJ2-3; D might be TRBD2 (5 bases). The germline gives CDR1 SGHKS, CDR2 YYEKEE (reference sequence). The CDR3 contains 17 residues. V shed 0 bases and J shed 6 bases, with 20 bases lying between them. CDR3 in amino acids: CASSLAPVPGKGDTQYF. The CDR3, as DNA: TGTGCCAGCAGCTTGGCGCCTGTACCCGGGAAAGGTGATACGCAGTATTTT.

The V gene is TRBV7-2, the J gene TRBJ1-1; D is uncertain. From germline, CDR1 is SGHTA and CDR2 FQGNSA. The V end was cut by 3 bases, the J end by 4 bases, with 9 bases between. The CDR3 covers 13 residues. The CDR3 loop reads CASSLQHGTEAFF. CDR3 nucleotide sequence: TGTGCCAGCAGCTTGCAGCATGGCACTGAAGCTTTCTTT.